These 10 T cell receptor beta chains originate from one sample sequenced in a study of monozygotic twins with inflammatory bowel disease. TCRdb re-called the 5' RACE reads and shows each CDR3 protein once, DNA omitted. The sample includes about 330,000 distinct CDR3 sequences. The specimen sequenced was blood. The receptor source for this set is a human donor with ulcerative colitis or Crohn's disease, or a healthy co-twin of an affected twin (not recorded which).

CDR3 residues: CASSPAGTSIYNEQFF. This chain connects TRBV5-1 to TRBJ2-1; TCRdb designates TRBD2, a call that cannot be tested without DNA. CDR3 length: 16 amino acids. Germline V gene lookup returns CDR1 SGHRS and CDR2 YFSETQ.

This chain connects TRBV7-9 to TRBJ2-5; TCRdb proposes TRBD1, but this gene call is untestable without DNA. Germline-derived CDR1 and CDR2 are SEHNR and FQNEAQ (reference sequence). This CDR3 contains 11 residues. The CDR3 loop is CAGSGGETQYF.

The V and J genes are TRBV29-1 and TRBJ1-4. Germline V lookup: CDR1 SQVTM, CDR2 ANQGSEA. The CDR3 consists of 12 residues. The CDR3: CSVKDSHEKLFF.

The rearrangement uses TRBV19 and TRBJ2-2; checking the TCRdb D call of TRBD2 is not possible without DNA. The CDR3 is 17 amino acids. Germline CDR1 and CDR2: LNHDA and SQIVND (reference sequence). This CDR3 reads CASGAGGPLLNTGELFF.

The chain joins TRBV18 to TRBJ1-1; without DNA, the TCRdb call of TRBD1 cannot be checked. The germline V gene encodes CDR1 KGHSH and CDR2 LQKENI. This CDR3 is built from 13 residues. CDR3 loop: CASSGTGGTEAFF.

The chain is built from TRBV18 and TRBJ2-1; TCRdb names TRBD2, which stays unverified in the absence of DNA. The germline V gene has CDR1 KGHSH and CDR2 LQKENI. The CDR3 covers 16 residues. Here the CDR3 reads CASSPLASGPYNEQFF.

The chain links TRBV12-3 or TRBV12-4 to TRBJ1-2. CDR3 length: 14 residues. The CDR3 protein is CASSLAQTGGGYTF.

The gene calls are TRBV27 and TRBJ1-2. There are 12 residues in the CDR3. Per the germline V gene, CDR1 is MNHEY and CDR2 is SMNVEV (reference sequence). CDR3: CASSSRDYGYTF.

This chain's CDR3 is CASSPSGRQDNEQFF. The V and J genes are TRBV6-1 and TRBJ2-1; TCRdb gives TRBD2 as the D gene, but with no DNA this cannot be confirmed. In germline, CDR1 is MNHNS, CDR2 SASEGT. There are 15 residues in the CDR3.

The chain joins TRBV12-5 to TRBJ2-1; TCRdb returns TRBD2, unconfirmable since there is no DNA. The CDR3 has 15 amino acids. The germline V gene encodes CDR1 LGHNT and CDR2 FRNRAP. This CDR3 reads CASGPGLTFYNEQFF.